These 8 T cell receptor beta chains originate from one sample sequenced in a study of blood T cell repertoires in COVID-19. The data were produced by immunoSEQ multiplex PCR, yet TCRdb's version contains in-frame clones alone and is incomplete. The table lists some 160,000 clones, approximately 84% of them singletons. The material sequenced was peripheral blood. These receptor sequences come from a woman aged 80 or over with acute or convalescent COVID-19.

The V and J genes are TRBV18 and TRBJ1-1, with 9 bases matching TRBD1. Per the germline V gene, CDR1 is KGHSH and CDR2 is LQKENI. J was trimmed by 5 bases and V by 4 bases; bases with no gene match: 8. The CDR3 is 15 amino acids. The CDR3 bases are TGTGCCAGCTCACAGACAGGGGGAGTAGAAACTGAAGCTTTCTTT. Its translation: CASSQTGGVETEAFF.

The CDR3 protein is CASSQALRGAGNTIYF. In nucleotides, the CDR3 is TGTGCCAGCAGCCAAGCCCTCAGGGGGGCTGGAAACACCATATATTTT. The chain carries TRBV3-1 (or the pseudogene TRBV3-2) and TRBJ1-3; 7 bases match TRBD1. The CDR3 is made up of 16 amino acids. V dropped 1 base and J dropped 2; count of bases not matched to a gene: 5. Germline V CDR1 and CDR2: LGHDT, YNNKEL (reference sequence).

The chain combines TRBV14 with TRBJ1-2; 10 bases line up with TRBD1. CDR1 and CDR2 (germline): SGHDN, FVKESK. The trim removed 0 bases at V and 6 bases at J, leaving 4 bases unmatched. The CDR3 length is 15 residues. DNA for the CDR3: TGTGCCAGCAGCCAAGACCTAGGACAGGGGGATGGCTACACCTTC. It yields the protein CASSQDLGQGDGYTF.

This clone appeared a few times. This sequence joins TRBV7-3 and TRBJ1-1; a possible D gene is TRBD1 (6 bases). There are 13 residues in the CDR3. Trimming took off 5 bases at V and 3 bases at J, with 10 bases between the two ends. The germline gives CDR1 SGHTA, CDR2 FQGTGA. The CDR3 loop is CASSPSGDTEAFF. In DNA form, the CDR3 reads TGTGCCAGCAGCCCCTCAGGGGACACTGAAGCTTTCTTT.

This chain connects TRBV18 to TRBJ1-6; 10 positions match TRBD1. With 6 bases clipped from V and 5 bases from J, the junction kept 7 bases outside the gene matches. The CDR3 covers 16 residues. Per the germline V gene, CDR1 is KGHSH and CDR2 is LQKENI. The CDR3: CASSPGQGNDNSPLHF. DNA for the CDR3: TGTGCCAGCTCGCCGGGACAGGGGAATGATAATTCACCCCTCCACTTT.

This clone was seen only once. This chain joins TRBV28 and TRBJ1-5, with TRBD1 matching over 7 bases. Germline lookup yields CDR1 MDHEN and CDR2 SYDVKM. The CDR3 consists of 15 residues. Trimming removed 5 bases from V and 3 bases from J; junction bases left unmatched: 7. Here the CDR3 reads CASSPGTASNQPQHF. DNA of the CDR3: TGTGCCAGCAGTCCCGGGACAGCTTCCAATCAGCCCCAGCATTTT.

The chain recombines TRBV6-5 with TRBJ2-1; a possible D gene is TRBD1 (6 bases). Per germline, CDR1 MNHEY and CDR2 SVGAGI. Trimming took off 5 bases at V and 0 bases at J, with 11 bases between the two ends. The CDR3 contains 15 residues. CDR3 loop: CASSSTGSSYNEQFF. The CDR3 coding sequence is TGTGCCAGCAGTAGTACAGGGAGCTCCTACAATGAGCAGTTCTTC.

The rearrangement links TRBV5-4 to TRBJ2-2; 8 bases line up with TRBD2. The CDR3 has 15 amino acids. J lost 3 bases, V lost 4 bases, and 5 bases had no gene match. CDR1 is SGHNT, CDR2 YYREEE, per germline (reference sequence). The CDR3 region is CASSRGAGDTGELFF. CDR3 nucleotide sequence: TGTGCCAGCAGCCGGGGAGCGGGGGACACCGGGGAGCTGTTTTTT.